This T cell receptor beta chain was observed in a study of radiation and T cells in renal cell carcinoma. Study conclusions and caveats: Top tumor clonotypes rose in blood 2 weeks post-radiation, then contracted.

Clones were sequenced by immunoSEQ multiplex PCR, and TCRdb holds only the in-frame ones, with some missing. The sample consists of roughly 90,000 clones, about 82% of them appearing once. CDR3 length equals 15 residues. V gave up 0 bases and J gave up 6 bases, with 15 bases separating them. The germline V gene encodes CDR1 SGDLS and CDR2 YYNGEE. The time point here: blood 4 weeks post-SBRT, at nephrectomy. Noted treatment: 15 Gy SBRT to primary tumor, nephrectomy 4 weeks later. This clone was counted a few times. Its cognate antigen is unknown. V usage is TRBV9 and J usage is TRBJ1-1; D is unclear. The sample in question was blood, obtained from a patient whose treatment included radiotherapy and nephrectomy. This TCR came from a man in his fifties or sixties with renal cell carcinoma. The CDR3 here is CASSVVGRTRSEAFF. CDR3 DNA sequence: TGTGCCAGCAGCGTAGTAGGGAGGACGAGGTCTGAAGCTTTCTTT.